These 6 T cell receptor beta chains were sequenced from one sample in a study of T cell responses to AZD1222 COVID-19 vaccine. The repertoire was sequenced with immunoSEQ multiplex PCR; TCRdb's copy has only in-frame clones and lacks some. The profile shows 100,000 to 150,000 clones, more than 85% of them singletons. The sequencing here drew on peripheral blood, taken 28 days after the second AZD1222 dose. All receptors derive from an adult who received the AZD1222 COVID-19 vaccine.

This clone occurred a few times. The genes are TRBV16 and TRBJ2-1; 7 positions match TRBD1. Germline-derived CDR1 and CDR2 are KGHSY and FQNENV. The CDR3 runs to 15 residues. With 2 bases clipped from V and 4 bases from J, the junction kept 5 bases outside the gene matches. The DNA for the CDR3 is TGTGCCAGCAGCCAAAGGGACAGACGGTACAATGAGCAGTTCTTC. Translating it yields CASSQRDRRYNEQFF.

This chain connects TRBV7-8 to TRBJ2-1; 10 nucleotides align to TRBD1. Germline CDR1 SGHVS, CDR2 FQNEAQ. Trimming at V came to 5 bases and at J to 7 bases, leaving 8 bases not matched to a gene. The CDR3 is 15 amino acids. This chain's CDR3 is CASSLPRTGGNEQFF. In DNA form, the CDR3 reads TGTGCCAGCAGCCTCCCCCGGACAGGGGGGAATGAGCAGTTCTTC.

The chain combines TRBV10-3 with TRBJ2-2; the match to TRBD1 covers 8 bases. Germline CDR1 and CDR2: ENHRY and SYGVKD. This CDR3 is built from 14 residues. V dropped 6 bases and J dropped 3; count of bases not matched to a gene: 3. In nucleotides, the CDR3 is TGTGCCATCAGGGACAGGGTTGACACCGGGGAGCTGTTTTTT. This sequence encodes CAIRDRVDTGELFF.

CDR3 protein: CASSFGQGGGYTF. The CDR3, as DNA: TGTGCCAGCAGCTTCGGACAGGGAGGAGGCTACACCTTC. This sequence joins TRBV7-3 and TRBJ1-2; TRBD1 matches 8 bases. The CDR3 has 13 amino acids. V lost 3 bases and J lost 8; bases outside the gene matches: 5. Per germline, CDR1 SGHTA and CDR2 FQGTGA.

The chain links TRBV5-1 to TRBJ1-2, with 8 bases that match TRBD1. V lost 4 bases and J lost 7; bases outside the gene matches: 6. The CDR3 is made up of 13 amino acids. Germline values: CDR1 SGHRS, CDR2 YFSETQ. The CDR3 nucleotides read TGCGCCAGCAGCGCGGACAGGGACGGTGGCTACACCTTC. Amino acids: CASSADRDGGYTF.

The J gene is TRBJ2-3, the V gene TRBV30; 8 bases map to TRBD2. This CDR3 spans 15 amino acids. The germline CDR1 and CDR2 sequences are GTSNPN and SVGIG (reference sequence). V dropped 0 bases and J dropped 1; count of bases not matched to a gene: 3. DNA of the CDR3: TGTGCCTGGAGTGTGCTAGCGGGTGGCACAGATACGCAGTATTTT. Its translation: CAWSVLAGGTDTQYF.